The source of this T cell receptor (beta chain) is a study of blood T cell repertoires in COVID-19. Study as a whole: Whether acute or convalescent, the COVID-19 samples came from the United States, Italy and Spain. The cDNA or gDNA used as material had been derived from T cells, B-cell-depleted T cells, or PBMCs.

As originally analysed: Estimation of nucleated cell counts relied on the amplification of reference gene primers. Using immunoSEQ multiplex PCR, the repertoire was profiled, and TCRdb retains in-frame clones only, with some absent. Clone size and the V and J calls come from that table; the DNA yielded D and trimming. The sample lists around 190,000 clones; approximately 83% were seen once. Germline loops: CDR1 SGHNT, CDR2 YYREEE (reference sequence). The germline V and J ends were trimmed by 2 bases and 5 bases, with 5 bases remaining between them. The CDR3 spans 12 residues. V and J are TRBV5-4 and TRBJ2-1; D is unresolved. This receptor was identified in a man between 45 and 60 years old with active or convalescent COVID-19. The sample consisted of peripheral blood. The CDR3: CASSFSDNEQFF. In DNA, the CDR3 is TGTGCCAGCAGCTTTTCGGACAATGAGCAGTTCTTC.